This T cell receptor (beta chain) appears in the sequencing data of a study of control samples from healthy donors and cancer patients. Clones were sequenced by immunoSEQ multiplex PCR, and TCRdb holds only the in-frame ones, with some missing. The sample yields about 27,000 clones, approximately 90% seen once. This clone was counted a single time. This CDR3 comprises 13 residues. V dropped 3 bases and J dropped 4 bases, with 9 bases sitting between them. The sample taken for sequencing was PBMCs. This TCR was sampled from a man over 45 with lung cancer. The J gene is TRBJ1-1, the V gene TRBV12-3 or TRBV12-4; weak D call: TRBD1 (5 bases). For the CDR3, the DNA is TGTGCCAGCAGTTTCTTGGGGCCCACTGAAGCTTTCTTT. This sequence encodes CASSFLGPTEAFF.